These T cell receptor beta chains were read from a single sample in a study of cytomegalovirus exposure and HLA in healthy donors. Sequencing was performed with immunoSEQ multiplex PCR; in TCRdb, only in-frame clones are kept and a portion is missing. The sample records over 150,000 clones, around four fifths being singletons. Input material: PBMCs. The receptors shown here come from a woman aged 30 to 39 in good health and CMV-seropositive. CDR3s include the opening cysteine and the closing phenylalanine or tryptophan. The D gene is left open where the match is weak. For some rows the clone size is stated as once, few or many, or as a class when expanded; others skip it.

>TRBV28|-|TRBJ1-4|-
TGTGCCAGCAGTTTACAGGGAATAGATGAAAAACTGTTTTTT
CASSLQGIDEKLFF
>TRBV7-9|-|TRBJ1-1|-
TGTGCCAGCAGCGCAGGAGGCAGCAACACTGAAGCTTTCTTT
CASSAGGSNTEAFF
>TRBV29-1|TRBD1|TRBJ2-1|-
TGCAGCGTGGAACCCGCGACAGGGGCGCCCTACAATGAGCAGTTCTTC
CSVEPATGAPYNEQFF
>TRBV2|-|TRBJ2-7|-
TGTGCCAGCAGTGAATACACAGGGACAATCTACGAGCAGTACTTC
CASSEYTGTIYEQYF
>TRBV7-9|TRBD2|TRBJ2-7|-
TGTGCCAGCAGCTCCGGGAGGACTAGCGGGAACTACGAGCAGTACTTC
CASSSGRTSGNYEQYF
>TRBV6-5|TRBD1|TRBJ1-1|-
TGTGCCAGCACTCTAGGAGCCGCAGGGGGCACTGAAGCTTTCTTT
CASTLGAAGGTEAFF
>TRBV10-3|TRBD1|TRBJ2-1|once
TGTGCCATCAGTGAGTCTGGGGGACAGGGTAATGAGCAGTTCTTC
CAISESGGQGNEQFF
>TRBV29-1|-|TRBJ2-1|-
TGCAGCGTTCTTGTAGGGGATAAGCAGTTCTTC
CSVLVGDKQFF
>TRBV9|-|TRBJ2-1|few
TGTGCCAGCAGCGGTAGCGGAAATGAGCAGTTCTTC
CASSGSGNEQFF
>TRBV7-6|-|TRBJ1-5|-
TGTGCCAGCAGCCTGTGGGGGCCTGGGGAGCCCCAGCATTTT
CASSLWGPGEPQHF
>TRBV28|-|TRBJ1-3|few
TGTGCCACCATTAACCCCGGGAGGGGAAACACCATATATTTT
CATINPGRGNTIYF
>TRBV5-1|TRBD2|TRBJ2-2|-
TGCGCCAGCAGCTGGACTAGCGGATACACCGGGGAGCTGTTTTTT
CASSWTSGYTGELFF
>TRBV28|-|TRBJ1-2|-
TGTGCCAGCATCAGATCGGGGGTCGACTATGGCTACACCTTC
CASIRSGVDYGYTF
>TRBV4-2|TRBD1|TRBJ2-2|-
TGTGCCAGCAGCCAGACAGGGGGCCCCGGGGAGCTGTTTTTT
CASSQTGGPGELFF
>TRBV19|-|TRBJ1-4|-
TGTGCCAGTAGTACCGCCAGGGGACCTAATGAAAAACTGTTTTTT
CASSTARGPNEKLFF
>TRBV7-8|TRBD1|TRBJ2-7|-
TGTGCCAGCAGCTTAAGAGGGACAGGGACCTACGAGCAGTACTTC
CASSLRGTGTYEQYF